The 14 T cell receptor beta chains presented below share a single source sample, sequenced in a study of OX40 agonist ivuxolimab in advanced cancers. Preparation of the library involved the immunoSEQ multiplex PCR assay. Not all clones reach the TCRdb copy of this immuneACCESS table, which keeps in-frame sequences only. Checked studies attribute under half of the gap to unresolved V genes and leave the rest unexplained. The sample table holds 13,000 or so clones, of which 67% were seen once. Under 30% of the sample goes to the ten largest clones. Sequencing used CD4+ or CD8+ T cells sorted from blood, obtained in a trial of the OX40 agonist ivuxolimab. These receptor sequences come from an adult with an advanced solid tumor such as melanoma, head and neck, liver or kidney cancer.

V and J are TRBV7-6 and TRBJ2-1; 9 bases fit TRBD2. Trimming cost V 5 bases and J 7 bases; bases outside gene matches: 9. This CDR3 has 15 amino acids. Germline V gene sequence: CDR1 SGHVS, CDR2 FNYEAQ. DNA of the CDR3: TGTGCCAGCAGCCGGTGGCGGGGGGGCCAAAATGAGCAGTTCTTC. Encoded protein: CASSRWRGGQNEQFF.

The V call is TRBV2, the J call TRBJ1-1, with unresolved D. The V and J ends lost 8 bases and 5 bases respectively, with 3 bases between them. CDR3 size: 9 residues. Germline CDR1 reads SNHLY; CDR2 reads FYNNEI. CDR3 DNA sequence: TGTGCCAGCGGGACTGAAGCTTTCTTT. It yields the protein CASGTEAFF.

CDR3 DNA sequence: TGTGCCAGCAGACCCTTTCTAGCTCCGGAGGAAGATACGCAGTATTTT. Translated, it gives CASRPFLAPEEDTQYF. This chain joins TRBV28 and TRBJ2-3; D may be TRBD2 (5 bases). The CDR3 is 16 amino acids. With 6 bases removed from V and 5 bases from J, the gap between germline ends came to 21 bases. Germline assignment: CDR1 MDHEN and CDR2 SYDVKM.

J is TRBJ2-7 and V is TRBV6-5; tentatively, D is TRBD2 (6 bases). Trimming removed 6 bases from V and 2 bases from J, with 11 bases in between. Germline V CDR1 and CDR2: MNHEY, SVGAGI. The CDR3 runs 13 residues. CDR3 nucleotide sequence: TGTGCCAGCAGACCGGGACTCCCCTACGAGCAGTACTTC. Translated, it gives CASRPGLPYEQYF.

V is TRBV27 and J is TRBJ2-7; no clear D. Germline V lookup: CDR1 MNHEY, CDR2 SMNVEV (reference sequence). Trimming took 3 bases from V and 0 from J, leaving 6 bases between them. The CDR3 extends over 13 amino acids. CDR3 in amino acids: CASSFGASYEQYF. The CDR3 DNA reads as TGTGCCAGCAGTTTTGGCGCCTCCTACGAGCAGTACTTC.

The chain's CDR3 is CASSLGRGRSYNEQFF. The CDR3 DNA reads as TGCGCCAGCAGCCTGGGCAGGGGACGCTCCTACAATGAGCAGTTCTTC. This chain uses TRBV5-1 with TRBJ2-1, with D maybe TRBD1 (6 bases). Germline loops: CDR1 SGHRS, CDR2 YFSETQ. Trimming removed 4 bases from V and 0 bases from J, with 14 bases in between. The CDR3 is 16 amino acids. Supplemented by reference TRBV5-1 and TRBJ2-1, the full variable domain reads KAGVTQTPRYLIKTRGQQVTLSCSPISGHRSVSWYQQTPGQGLQFLFEYFSETQRNKGNFPGRFSGRQFSNSRSEMNVSTLELGDSALYLCASSLGRGRSYNEQFFGPGTRLTVL.

This clone came up once. The chain links TRBV28 to TRBJ2-5; the match to TRBD2 covers 10 bases. The CDR3 spans 15 residues. Trimming at V came to 1 base and at J to 3 bases, leaving 2 bases not matched to a gene. CDR1 is MDHEN and CDR2 is SYDVKM in the germline V gene. As DNA, the CDR3 is TGTGCCAGCAGTTTATACGGACTAGCGGAAGAGACCCAGTACTTC. As protein: CASSLYGLAEETQYF. The full variable domain, in which reference TRBV28 and TRBJ2-5 provide the parts outside the CDR3, is DVKVTQSSRYLVKRTGEKVFLECVQDMDHENMFWYRQDPGLGLRLIYFSYDVKMKEKGDIPEGYSVSREKKERFSLILESASTNQTSMYLCASSLYGLAEETQYFGPGTRLLVL.

This clone was counted a single time. The gene calls are TRBV19 and TRBJ2-7; possibly TRBD1 or TRBD2 for D (5 bases each). The V and J ends lost 5 bases and 2 bases respectively, with 10 bases between them. The germline V gene encodes CDR1 LNHDA and CDR2 SQIVND (reference sequence). This CDR3 comprises 13 residues. The CDR3 sequence: CASSGDRAYEQYF. The CDR3 DNA follows: TGTGCCAGTAGTGGGGACCGAGCCTACGAGCAGTACTTC.

This sequence joins TRBV6-6 and TRBJ2-3, with D unresolved. Germline V gene lookup returns CDR1 MNHNY and CDR2 SVGAGI (reference sequence). This CDR3 has 11 amino acids. V lost 11 bases, J lost 1 base, and 7 bases lay in between. CDR3 protein: CAASGTDTQYF. CDR3 sequence (DNA): TGTGCCGCCAGCGGCACAGATACGCAGTATTTT.

This clone appeared a few times. The V gene is TRBV7-2, the J gene TRBJ2-1; TRBD2 aligns across 11 bases. Germline V gene data show CDR1 as SGHTA and CDR2 as FQGNSA. CDR3 length: 18 residues. V lost 6 bases and J lost 5; bases outside the gene matches: 15. The CDR3 DNA reads as TGTGCCAGCAGGATAGGGGCTAGCGGGAGGCCCTACCACAATGAGCAGTTCTTC. It specifies CASRIGASGRPYHNEQFF.

CDR3 in amino acids: CASRAQRAGGTQYF. The CDR3 region has the DNA TGTGCCAGCAGGGCCCAAAGGGCCGGGGGGACCCAGTACTTC. This chain uses TRBV2 with TRBJ2-5; tentative D call: TRBD2 (6 bases). The CDR3 totals 14 residues. Germline assignment: CDR1 SNHLY and CDR2 FYNNEI. Trimming removed 6 bases at V and 7 bases at J, with 18 bases between.

As DNA, the CDR3 is TGTGCCAGCAGTTTAATGGGTAGCAATCAGCCCCAGCATTTT. It yields the protein CASSLMGSNQPQHF. The rearrangement uses TRBV27 and TRBJ1-5; the D is unclear. The CDR3 totals 14 residues. Per the germline V gene, CDR1 is MNHEY and CDR2 is SMNVEV (reference sequence). V was clipped by 2 bases and J by 0 bases, with 5 bases between them.

The chain has TRBV6-5 and TRBJ1-3; no clear D gene. V dropped 9 bases and J dropped 3 bases, with 15 bases sitting between them. Germline V gene lookup returns CDR1 MNHEY and CDR2 SVGAGI. The CDR3 totals 14 residues. The CDR3 spells CASVQLLFGNTIYF. In DNA form, the CDR3 reads TGTGCCAGTGTTCAGCTCTTATTTGGAAACACCATATATTTT.

The chain uses TRBV15 and TRBJ2-5; D is uncertain. Germline lookup yields CDR1 LNHNV and CDR2 YYDKDF (reference sequence). Trimming stripped 1 base from V and 2 bases from J, with 8 bases between. The CDR3 is made up of 14 amino acids. The CDR3 loop reads CATSRVYSQETQYF. CDR3 DNA sequence: TGTGCCACCAGCAGAGTGTACTCGCAAGAGACCCAGTACTTC.